Following are 4 T cell receptor beta chains from one sample sequenced in a study of response to subunit inactivated influenza vaccine. TCRdb fed the RT-PCR reads into MiXCR, producing one record per CDR3 protein. The table has more than 250,000 distinct CDR3 sequences, 21% seen once; the top ten hold roughly 10%. The sample consisted of PBMCs from blood, taken 21 months after vaccination. The receptors were gathered from a man between 50 and 75 years old who received an inactivated influenza vaccine.

This chain uses TRBV7-9 with TRBJ2-6; D remains ambiguous. Germline CDR1 and CDR2: SEHNR and FQNEAQ (reference sequence). The CDR3 extends over 12 amino acids. V shed 2 bases and J shed 9 bases, with 5 bases lying between them. CDR3 loop: CASSLTYNVLTF. The CDR3 coding sequence is TGTGCCAGCAGCTTAACCTACAACGTCCTGACTTTC.

The rearrangement joins TRBV10-3 to TRBJ2-7; perhaps TRBD1 as D (5 bases). Germline assignment: CDR1 ENHRY and CDR2 SYGVKD. This CDR3 is 14 amino acids long. V was cut by 7 bases and J by 2 bases, with 15 bases left in between. The CDR3 nucleotides read TGTGCCATCAAAAGGGCAGGGCGAACCTACGAGCAGTACTTC. Protein: CAIKRAGRTYEQYF.

This clonotype was recorded many times. The chain is built from TRBV28 and TRBJ1-5; D not resolved. The V gene's germline CDR1 is MDHEN and CDR2 SYDVKM. Deletions cut 2 bases from V and 1 base from J, with 18 bases between. The CDR3 runs to 18 residues. The CDR3 loop reads CASSLGSAWGMSNQPQHF. The CDR3 DNA is TGTGCCAGCAGTTTAGGGTCAGCCTGGGGTATGAGCAATCAGCCCCAGCATTTT.

The V call is TRBV6-5, the J call TRBJ2-7, with a tentative D call TRBD1 (6 bases). The CDR3 extends over 15 amino acids. Germline assignment: CDR1 MNHEY and CDR2 SVGAGI. V gave up 6 bases and J gave up 6 bases, with 21 bases separating them. CDR3 sequence reads: CASRYRVDGLFEQYF. The CDR3 DNA reads as TGTGCCAGCAGGTACAGGGTGGACGGGTTATTCGAGCAGTACTTC.